The text below deals with one T cell receptor (beta chain). As yet, its antigen is unknown. Germline loops: CDR1 SGDLS, CDR2 YYNGEE. V dropped 3 bases and J dropped 1 base, with 6 bases sitting between them. The length of the CDR3 is 13 residues. This sample is part of a study of cytomegalovirus exposure and HLA in healthy donors. Study-wide context: Researchers found that roughly 80% of fewer than 450 genotyped donors fell within the Caucasian-associated ancestry cluster. Study-wide findings and caveats: In all likelihood, a cluster of highly shared sequence variants was a sequencing artifact. Beyond CMV serostatus, there was no information to go on about immune exposure. Earlier analysis found most TCR beta V segments productive about 87% or about 30% of the time.

It was with 60 Vbeta and 13 Jbeta primers that the PCR ran. Data came from immunoSEQ multiplex PCR; TCRdb stores just in-frame clones and leaves some out. This sample's table reports about 100,000 clones. The sequence was collected from a man aged 45 to 65 in good health and CMV-seronegative. The material sequenced was PBMCs. The rearrangement uses TRBV9 and TRBJ2-3; no clear D gene. The CDR3 is CASSATGTDTQYF. CDR3 sequence (DNA): TGTGCCAGCAGCGCCACAGGCACAGATACGCAGTATTTT.